The rows below give T cell receptor beta chains drawn from one sample of a study of blood T cell repertoires in COVID-19. TCRdb's copy holds only in-frame clones and misses some; the assay was immunoSEQ multiplex PCR. The repertoire holds around 100,000 clones, 89% seen once, with approximately 3.4% in the top ten. Sequencing input: peripheral blood. All receptors come from a woman aged 55-75 years with acute or convalescent COVID-19. Both conserved end residues are part of each CDR3. A D gene is named only where the DNA matches it firmly. Rows give clone size only sometimes, using once, few, many, or a class for an expanded clone.

-,TRBJ1-1,TRBD1,TRBV2,CASRDPRLGQGAEAFF,TGTGCCAGCAGGGACCCACGTCTGGGACAGGGGGCTGAAGCTTTCTTT
-,TRBJ2-1,-,TRBV2,CASSVFDEQFF,TGTGCCAGCAGTGTGTTCGATGAGCAGTTCTTC
-,TRBJ1-2,-,TRBV3-1/TRBV3-2,CASSPGEYGYTF,TGTGCCAGCAGCCCCGGAGAGTATGGCTACACCTTC
-,TRBJ2-7,-,TRBV28,CASSLTGKSHEQYF,TGTGCCAGCAGTTTAACAGGGAAAAGCCACGAGCAGTACTTC
once,TRBJ2-1,TRBD2,TRBV5-4,CASSPSAGGNNEQFF,TGTGCCAGCAGCCCGTCAGCGGGAGGAAACAATGAGCAGTTCTTC
-,TRBJ2-1,TRBD2,TRBV2,CASSAASGIGEQFF,TGTGCCAGCAGTGCAGCTAGCGGGATAGGTGAGCAGTTCTTC
-,TRBJ1-4,-,TRBV2,CASSSGVANEKLFF,TGTGCCAGCAGTTCAGGGGTGGCTAATGAAAAACTGTTTTTT
many,TRBJ2-2,-,TRBV6-5,CASSPDTGELFF,TGTGCCAGCTCGCCGGACACCGGGGAGCTGTTTTTT
-,TRBJ2-1,-,TRBV5-4,CASSYSGSSYNEQFF,TGTGCCAGCAGCTACTCTGGTAGCTCCTACAATGAGCAGTTCTTC
once,TRBJ1-6,-,TRBV23-1,CASSQSGGRTYNSPLHF,TGCGCCAGCAGTCAATCCGGGGGTCGAACCTATAATTCACCCCTCCACTTT
-,TRBJ2-1,-,TRBV9,CASSGDWRDNEQFF,TGTGCCAGCAGCGGAGACTGGAGGGACAATGAGCAGTTCTTC
-,TRBJ2-1,TRBD2,TRBV24-1,CATSDQGLAGRYNEQFF,TGTGCCACCAGTGATCAAGGACTAGCGGGACGGTACAATGAGCAGTTCTTC
once,TRBJ1-5,TRBD1,TRBV5-6,CASSLSGTGSTDQPQHF,TGTGCCAGCAGCTTGTCCGGGACAGGTTCTACTGATCAACCCCAGCATTTT
few,TRBJ1-2,-,TRBV19,CASSARQAYYGYTF,TGTGCCAGTAGTGCACGACAGGCCTACTATGGCTACACCTTC
-,TRBJ2-5,-,TRBV18,CASSPREQETQYF,TGTGCCAGCTCACCACGGGAGCAAGAGACCCAGTACTTC
once,TRBJ2-3,-,TRBV3-1/TRBV3-2,CASSFTSGIRDTQYF,TGTGCCAGCAGCTTCACTTCGGGAATTCGAGATACGCAGTATTTT
-,TRBJ2-5,-,TRBV5-1,CASSDGETQYF,TGCGCCAGCAGCGACGGGGAGACCCAGTACTTC
-,TRBJ1-2,TRBD1,TRBV19,CASLKGQGTLGYGYTF,TGTGCCAGTCTGAAGGGACAGGGTACACTTGGTTATGGCTACACCTTC
-,TRBJ2-1,-,TRBV2,CASAGYDNEQFF,TGTGCCAGTGCGGGATATGACAATGAGCAGTTCTTC
-,TRBJ2-3,TRBD1,TRBV3-1/TRBV3-2,CASSRTGKMGDTQYF,TGTGCCAGCAGCCGGACAGGGAAGATGGGAGATACGCAGTATTTT
-,TRBJ2-2,TRBD2,TRBV14,CASSQDVGRPLPGELFF,TGTGCCAGCAGCCAAGATGTCGGGAGGCCCCTTCCCGGGGAGCTGTTTTTT
-,TRBJ2-3,TRBD2,TRBV29-1,CSVRGLAGTDTQYF,TGCAGCGTTCGCGGACTAGCGGGGACAGATACGCAGTATTTT
-,TRBJ2-2,TRBD2,TRBV7-2,CASSPPGLAGGTGELFF,TGTGCCAGCAGTCCCCCGGGGCTAGCGGGTGGAACCGGGGAGCTGTTTTTT
-,TRBJ1-3,-,TRBV6-5,CASSYSNTFKGNTIYF,TGTGCCAGCAGTTACTCGAACACGTTTAAGGGAAACACCATATATTTT
-,TRBJ2-1,TRBD2,TRBV11-2,CASRSTGLGRYEQFF,TGTGCCAGCAGATCCACGGGACTAGGCCGTTATGAGCAGTTCTTC
-,TRBJ1-1,-,TRBV12-3/TRBV12-4,CASSPQIGSEAFF,TGTGCCAGCAGTCCTCAGATAGGGAGTGAAGCTTTCTTT
-,TRBJ1-2,-,TRBV6-5,CASSYPQGSGFYGYTF,TGTGCCAGCAGTTACCCGCAGGGATCTGGATTCTATGGCTACACCTTC
-,TRBJ1-5,-,TRBV19,CASTPPEGNQPQHF,TGTGCCAGCACCCCCCCGGAGGGCAATCAGCCCCAGCATTTT
-,TRBJ2-1,TRBD2,TRBV3-1/TRBV3-2,CASSANMGLAGDGEQFF,TGTGCCAGCAGCGCAAACATGGGACTAGCGGGAGACGGTGAGCAGTTCTTC
-,TRBJ1-1,TRBD1,TRBV19,CASIGTGLRGEAFF,TGTGCCAGTATTGGGACAGGGCTTCGTGGTGAAGCTTTCTTT
once,TRBJ1-2,-,TRBV25-1,CASSPPLGGTSRGGYTF,TGTGCCAGCAGTCCTCCCCTGGGGGGTACATCCCGAGGCGGCTACACCTTC
-,TRBJ1-2,TRBD1,TRBV28,CASSFPGSYRGGFGYTF,TGTGCCAGCAGTTTCCCCGGGTCCTACAGGGGTGGTTTTGGCTACACCTTC
-,TRBJ2-2,TRBD2,TRBV28,CASSLWRLAGGPGELFF,TGTGCCAGCAGTTTATGGCGACTAGCGGGAGGGCCCGGGGAGCTGTTTTTT
once,TRBJ1-2,-,TRBV7-9,CASSLGQGNGYTF,TGTGCCAGCAGCTTAGGTCAGGGGAATGGCTACACCTTC
-,TRBJ2-5,-,TRBV20-1,CSARVRETQYF,TGCAGTGCTAGAGTCCGGGAGACCCAGTACTTC
-,TRBJ2-1,TRBD1,TRBV3-1/TRBV3-2,CASSWTGGGEQFF,TGTGCCAGCAGCTGGACAGGGGGAGGTGAGCAGTTCTTC